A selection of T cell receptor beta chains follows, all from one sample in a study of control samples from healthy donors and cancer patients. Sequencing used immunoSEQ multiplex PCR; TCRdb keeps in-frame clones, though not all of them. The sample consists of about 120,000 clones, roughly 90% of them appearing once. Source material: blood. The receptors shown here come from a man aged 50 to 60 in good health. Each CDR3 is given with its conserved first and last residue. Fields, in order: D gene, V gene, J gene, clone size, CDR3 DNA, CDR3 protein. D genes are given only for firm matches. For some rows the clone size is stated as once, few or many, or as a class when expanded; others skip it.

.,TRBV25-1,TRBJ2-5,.,TGTGCCAGCAAAAGGGAGACCCAGTACTTC,CASKRETQYF
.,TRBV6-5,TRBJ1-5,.,TGTGCCAGCAGAAGGACCGGCCAGAATCAGCCCCAGCATTTT,CASRRTGQNQPQHF
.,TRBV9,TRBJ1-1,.,TGTGCCAGCAGCGTAGGGACGGTTAACACTGAAGCTTTCTTT,CASSVGTVNTEAFF
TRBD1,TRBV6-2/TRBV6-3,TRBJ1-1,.,TGTGCCAGCAGTTACGTTCAGGGGGCCACTGAAGCTTTCTTT,CASSYVQGATEAFF
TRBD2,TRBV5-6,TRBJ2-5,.,TGTGCCAGCAGCTTGAGAAGCTCCGCTAGCGGGGGAGAAGAGACCCAGTACTTC,CASSLRSSASGGEETQYF
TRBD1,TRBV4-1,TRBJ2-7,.,TGCGCCAGCAGCCCATCCGGGACAGCCCCCTACGAGCAGTACTTC,CASSPSGTAPYEQYF
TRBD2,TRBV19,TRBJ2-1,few,TGTGCCAGTAGTATTGGGCGGGGGGAGAATGAGCAGTTCTTC,CASSIGRGENEQFF
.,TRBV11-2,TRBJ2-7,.,TGTGCCAGCAGCTTAGGTATCTGGGACCCGGGATACGAGCAGTACTTC,CASSLGIWDPGYEQYF
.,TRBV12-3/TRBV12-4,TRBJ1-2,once,TGTGCCAGCAGTTTTGGGGGATATGGCTACACCTTC,CASSFGGYGYTF
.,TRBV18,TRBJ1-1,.,TGTGCCAGCTCAGGCGCAGGGGACACTGAAGCTTTCTTT,CASSGAGDTEAFF
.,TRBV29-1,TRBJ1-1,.,TGCAGCGTGGACGAAAACACTGAAGCTTTCTTT,CSVDENTEAFF
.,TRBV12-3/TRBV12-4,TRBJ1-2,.,TGTGCCAGCACATTAGACGGGCCGGAGGGCTACACCTTC,CASTLDGPEGYTF
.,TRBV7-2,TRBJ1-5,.,TGTGCCAGCAGCTTTAACGGACCTTATCAGCCCCAGCATTTT,CASSFNGPYQPQHF
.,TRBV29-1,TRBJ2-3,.,TGCAGCGAAGTGGGTAGCGGTACAGATACGCAGTATTTT,CSEVGSGTDTQYF
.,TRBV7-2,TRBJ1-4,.,TGTGCCAGCAGCTTTGGTGGGATGGGAGGCGTTAATGAAAAACTGTTTTTT,CASSFGGMGGVNEKLFF
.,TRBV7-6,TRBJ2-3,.,TGTGCCAGCAGCCCAGTCGCGGAGTTGAGCACAGATACGCAGTATTTT,CASSPVAELSTDTQYF
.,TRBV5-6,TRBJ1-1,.,TGTGCCAGCAGCGTAAACACTGAAGCTTTCTTT,CASSVNTEAFF
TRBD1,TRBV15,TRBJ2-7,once,TGTGCCACCAGCAGGGCGGACAGGGGGACCTACGAGCAGTACTTC,CATSRADRGTYEQYF
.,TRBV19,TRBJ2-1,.,TGTGCCAGTGGTTATAGCGGCGCATACAATGAGCAGTTCTTC,CASGYSGAYNEQFF
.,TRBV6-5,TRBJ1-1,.,TGTGCCAGCAGCTACTATCGGATGGAGACTGAAGCTTTCTTT,CASSYYRMETEAFF
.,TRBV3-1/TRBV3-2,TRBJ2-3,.,TGTGCCAGCAGCCCACCGGGACGGTTTTTAGGGGGAGATACGCAGTATTTT,CASSPPGRFLGGDTQYF
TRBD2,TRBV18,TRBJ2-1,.,TGTGCCAGCTCACCGCTCGGGGGGAACCCGAATGAGCAGTTCTTC,CASSPLGGNPNEQFF
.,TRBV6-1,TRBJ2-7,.,TGTGCCAGCAGTGCCGGATTGTTGACGGATAGCTCCTACGAGCAGTACTTC,CASSAGLLTDSSYEQYF
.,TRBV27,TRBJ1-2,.,TGTGCCAGCAGTTTATCGGGCTATGGCTACACCTTC,CASSLSGYGYTF
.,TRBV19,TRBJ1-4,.,TGTGCCAGTAGTAAAGGGACAATCAGAGGTGAAAAACTGTTTTTT,CASSKGTIRGEKLFF
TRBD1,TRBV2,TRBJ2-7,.,TGTGCCAGCAGTGAAGGGACAGGGCGGTACGAGCAGTACTTC,CASSEGTGRYEQYF
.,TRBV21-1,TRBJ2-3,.,TGTGCCAGCAGCAAAGACGTTACGCAGTATTTT,CASSKDVTQYF
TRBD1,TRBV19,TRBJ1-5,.,TGTGCCAGTAGTATTCCGGGACAGGGGCTTAGCAATCAGCCCCAGCATTTT,CASSIPGQGLSNQPQHF
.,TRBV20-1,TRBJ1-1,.,TGCAGTGCTAGTCCCCACCTACAGGAGACCATGAACACTGAAGCTTTCTTT,CSASPHLQETMNTEAFF
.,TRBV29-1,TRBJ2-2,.,TGCAGCTTCCAGGTTTTCGGGGAGCTGCTTTTT,CSFQVFGELLF
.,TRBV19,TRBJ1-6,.,TGTGCCAGTAGTCAGAGGGACGGGGATTCACCCCTCCACTTT,CASSQRDGDSPLHF
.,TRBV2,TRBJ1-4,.,TGTGCCAGCAGTGACGGCACCAGTTCATATGAAAAACTGTTTTTT,CASSDGTSSYEKLFF
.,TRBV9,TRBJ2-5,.,TGTGCCAGCAGCGTAGGTGGGCTTAGGTACCAAGAGACCCAGTACTTC,CASSVGGLRYQETQYF
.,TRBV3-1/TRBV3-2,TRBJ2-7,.,TGTGCCAGCAGCTCTCGACAGGCGGGAACCTACGAGCAGTACTTC,CASSSRQAGTYEQYF
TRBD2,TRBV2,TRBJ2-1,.,TGTGCCAGAGCGAGCGGGGTCAGCGGCAATGAGCAGTTCTTC,CARASGVSGNEQFF
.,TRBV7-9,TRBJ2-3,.,TGTGCCAGCAGCTTACCTGAGGAGATCACAGGCACAGATACGCAGTATTTT,CASSLPEEITGTDTQYF
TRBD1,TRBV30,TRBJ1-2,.,TGTGCCTCCCTCCGGGACAGGGTCGGTGGCTACACCTTC,CASLRDRVGGYTF
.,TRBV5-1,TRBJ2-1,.,TGCGCCAGCACCCCCTCGGTGGGGTACAATGAGCAGTTCTTC,CASTPSVGYNEQFF
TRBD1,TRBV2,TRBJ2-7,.,TGTGCCAGTATATTGGACAGGGTCGAGCAGTACTTC,CASILDRVEQYF
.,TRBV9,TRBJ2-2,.,TGTGCCAGCAGAAACACCGGGGAGCTGTTTTTT,CASRNTGELFF
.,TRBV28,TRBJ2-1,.,TGTGCCAGCAGTTTCCCAGGGGCCGTCTACAATGAGCAGTTCTTC,CASSFPGAVYNEQFF
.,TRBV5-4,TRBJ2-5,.,TGTGCCAGCAGCTTGGTTGGGGGACCAAAGACCCAGTACTTC,CASSLVGGPKTQYF
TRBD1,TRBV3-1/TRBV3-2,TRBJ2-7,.,TGTGCCAGCAGCCAAGACAGGGGGATCGGAGAGCAGTACTTC,CASSQDRGIGEQYF
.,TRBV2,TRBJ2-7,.,TGTGCCAGCACCGGGACGGTGAGCTCCTACGAGCAGTACTTC,CASTGTVSSYEQYF
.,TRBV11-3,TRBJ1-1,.,TGTGCCAGCAGCTTAGGGCGGTATAACACTGAAGCTTTCTTT,CASSLGRYNTEAFF
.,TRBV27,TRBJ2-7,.,TGTGCCAGCAGTTTAAAGGCGGGGCCCAGCGAGCAGTACTTC,CASSLKAGPSEQYF
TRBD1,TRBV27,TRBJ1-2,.,TGTGCCAGCAGTTTAGCAGGACAGGGAGGGAACTATGGCTACACCTTC,CASSLAGQGGNYGYTF